This T cell receptor (beta chain) was recorded in a study of T cell repertoires in cytomegalovirus infection. This clonotype turned up a few times. A single record per CDR3 protein comes from TCRdb applying MiXCR to the reads. The sample has around 530,000 distinct CDR3 sequences, approximately 25% seen once. This clonotype was sampled from a human donor in good health (CMV status not recorded). Some clones in this sample may be carry-over from other donors' samples. Specimen: PBMCs.

The CDR3 loop is CASSSSGRLAGETQYF. The DNA of the CDR3 is TGTGCCAGCAGCTCTTCCGGGCGGCTAGCGGGAGAGACCCAGTACTTC. This chain uses TRBV11-2 with TRBJ2-5, with 8 bases fitting TRBD2. The CDR3 consists of 16 residues. Losses at the gene ends were 4 bases for V and 4 bases for J; bases not matched to a gene: 11. Per the germline V gene, CDR1 is SGHAT and CDR2 is FQNNGV.